The 23 T cell receptor beta chains reported below all come from one sample, sequenced in a study of CD8 T cells in ankylosing spondylitis. Study-level results: Characteristic, it appeared, of ankylosing spondylitis blood was a TCR beta motif of eight or nine highly homologous variants.

TCRdb reprocessed the 5' RACE reads via MiXCR and lists one record per CDR3 protein. The sample holds 700,000 to 1,000,000 distinct CDR3 sequences, roughly 12% seen once. Their antigens remain unidentified. Material: blood, either unsorted or a sorted T cell fraction (not recorded which). The source of these receptors is a male donor with ankylosing spondylitis.

CDR3 sequence (DNA): TGTGCCAGCAGTTATCAGATGGCAGGGCCGGAAGAGACCCAGTACTTC. Amino acid sequence: CASSYQMAGPEETQYF. The gene calls are TRBV6-5 and TRBJ2-5; possibly TRBD1 for D (5 bases). Germline CDR1 MNHEY, CDR2 SVGAGI. The CDR3 has 16 residues. V was pared by 3 bases and J by 3 bases, with 17 bases between.

This chain connects TRBV5-1 to TRBJ2-7; D possibly uses TRBD1 or TRBD2 (7 bases each). Germline V CDR1 and CDR2: SGHRS, YFSETQ. This CDR3 region has 14 residues. Trimming removed 0 bases at V and 6 bases at J, with 13 bases between. The CDR3 here is CASSLVQGGIEQYF. The CDR3 DNA reads as TGCGCCAGCAGCTTGGTCCAGGGGGGGATCGAGCAGTACTTC.

Only a few counts were recorded for this clonotype. CDR3 bases: TGTGCCAGCGGGAGACAGTTCACAGATACGCAGTATTTT. This gives the protein CASGRQFTDTQYF. The J gene is TRBJ2-3, the V gene TRBV6-1; D tentatively reads TRBD1 or TRBD2 (5 bases each). The CDR3 spans 13 residues. Germline V gene data show CDR1 as MNHNS and CDR2 as SASEGT. Trimming took off 8 bases at V and 2 bases at J, with 11 bases between the two ends.

This clonotype was seen a few times. The chain recombines TRBV30 with TRBJ1-1; D not certain. Deletions cut 4 bases from V and 1 base from J, with 10 bases between. CDR1 GTSNPN and CDR2 SVGIG come from the germline V gene (reference sequence). The CDR3 spans 13 residues. CDR3 region: CAWKGAKNTEAFF. The CDR3 DNA reads TGTGCCTGGAAGGGAGCAAAGAACACTGAAGCTTTCTTT.

This clonotype has at least ten counts. The chain joins TRBV20-1 to TRBJ2-3; D is unresolved. The V gene lost 5 bases and the J gene lost 2 bases, with 11 bases spanning the gap. Germline V gene sequence: CDR1 DFQATT, CDR2 SNEGSKA (reference sequence). The CDR3 loop spans 13 amino acids. The CDR3 sequence is CSAPGPYTDTQYF. The CDR3 nucleotides read TGCAGTGCTCCCGGGCCTTACACAGATACGCAGTATTTT.

This clonotype was observed a handful of times. The gene calls are TRBV20-1 and TRBJ1-2; 9 nucleotides line up with TRBD1. The CDR3 is 13 amino acids. Per the germline V gene, CDR1 is DFQATT and CDR2 is SNEGSKA (reference sequence). The J segment lost 8 bases and the V segment lost 6 bases, leaving 10 bases of the junction unmatched. CDR3 protein: CSAPKDRGGGYTF. CDR3 coding DNA: TGCAGTGCCCCCAAGGACAGGGGCGGCGGCTACACCTTC.

This clonotype was seen a few times. This chain connects TRBV4-3 to TRBJ1-4; 10 bases agree with TRBD1. The germline CDR1 and CDR2 sequences are LGHNA and YSLEER. V dropped 4 bases and J dropped 6; count of bases not matched to a gene: 5. This CDR3 spans 15 amino acids. The DNA for the CDR3 is TGCGCCAGCAGCCGGGACGGGACAGGGGATGAAAAACTGTTTTTT. It translates to CASSRDGTGDEKLFF.

In its sample, this clonotype was seen many times. V usage is TRBV20-1 and J usage is TRBJ1-3, with D unclear. This CDR3 comprises 12 residues. Between the trimmed V and J ends, which lost 4 bases and 3 bases, there was a span of 7 bases. Looked up from germline, CDR1 is DFQATT and CDR2 is SNEGSKA (reference sequence). The CDR3 DNA reads as TGCAGTGCTATGGGTTATGGAAACACCATATATTTT. Protein: CSAMGYGNTIYF.

V gene TRBV27 combines with J gene TRBJ2-5, with TRBD2 matching 9 bases. The V and J ends lost 7 bases and 4 bases, in that order; junction bases with no gene match: 10. The CDR3 totals 15 residues. Germline CDR1 is MNHEY and CDR2 is SMNVEV (reference sequence). Here the CDR3 reads CASKGNSGGRETQYF. The CDR3 coding sequence is TGTGCCAGCAAGGGTAATAGCGGGGGACGAGAGACCCAGTACTTC.

J is TRBJ2-5 and V is TRBV20-1; D is ambiguous. CDR3 length: 15 residues. The V and J ends lost 3 bases and 4 bases respectively, with 18 bases between them. Germline CDR1 DFQATT, CDR2 SNEGSKA (reference sequence). The CDR3 spells CSARDPRLVGETQYF. DNA of the CDR3: TGCAGTGCTAGGGATCCAAGGCTGGTGGGAGAGACCCAGTACTTC.

V is TRBV19 and J is TRBJ1-2; 9 bases are shared with TRBD1. V lost 6 bases to trimming and J lost 2 bases; unmatched junction nucleotides: 4. In germline, CDR1 is LNHDA, CDR2 SQIVND (reference sequence). The CDR3 is 14 amino acids. In DNA, the CDR3 is TGTGCCAGTAGGGGACAGGGTAGGAACTATGGCTACACCTTC. Protein: CASRGQGRNYGYTF.

The chain uses TRBV20-1 and TRBJ1-5; D is unresolved. The V end lost 0 bases, the J end lost 1 base, and 13 bases lay between the germline ends. The CDR3 is 16 amino acids. From germline, CDR1 is DFQATT and CDR2 SNEGSKA (reference sequence). The CDR3 DNA is TGCAGTGCTAGAGACCCGGGCCTGGGAAGCAATCAGCCCCAGCATTTT. This codes for CSARDPGLGSNQPQHF.

This clonotype was detected only a few times. The chain recombines TRBV27 with TRBJ2-2; 7 nucleotides match TRBD1. V lost 3 bases and J lost 4; bases outside the gene matches: 5. In germline, CDR1 is MNHEY, CDR2 SMNVEV (reference sequence). This CDR3 region has 15 residues. Here the CDR3 reads CASSFSRGSTGELFF. The CDR3 bases are TGTGCCAGCAGTTTCAGCAGGGGGTCCACCGGGGAGCTGTTTTTT.

The rearrangement joins TRBV20-1 to TRBJ1-2; D is undetermined. V dropped 0 bases and J dropped 8 bases, with 10 bases sitting between them. Looked up from germline, CDR1 is DFQATT and CDR2 is SNEGSKA (reference sequence). This CDR3 comprises 12 residues. CDR3 nucleotides: TGCAGTGCTAGAGATTTCAGAGAGGGCTACACCTTC. Amino acids: CSARDFREGYTF.

The genes are TRBV4-3 and TRBJ2-1; TRBD2 might be the D (6 bases). Germline values: CDR1 LGHNA, CDR2 YSLEER. V was pared by 0 bases and J by 0 bases, with 15 bases between. CDR3 length: 18 residues. The CDR3: CASSQDKGTGSSYNEQFF. The CDR3, as DNA: TGCGCCAGCAGCCAAGATAAGGGGACTGGGAGCTCCTACAATGAGCAGTTCTTC.

There are many counts of this clonotype. This sequence joins TRBV5-1 and TRBJ1-4; D is possibly TRBD1 (6 bases). Germline CDR1 SGHRS, CDR2 YFSETQ. V was shortened by 4 bases and J by 1 base, with 8 bases between the two germline ends. There are 14 residues in the CDR3. In DNA form, the CDR3 reads TGCGCCAGCAGCCCACAGGGAACTAATGAAAAACTGTTTTTT. It is translated as CASSPQGTNEKLFF.

This clonotype was recorded many times. The rearrangement links TRBV7-2 to TRBJ2-7; D remains unclear. Per germline, CDR1 SGHTA and CDR2 FQGNSA. The CDR3 length is 13 residues. V was pared by 3 bases and J by 0 bases, with 6 bases between. This CDR3 reads CASSFSTSYEQYF. The CDR3 region has the DNA TGTGCCAGCAGCTTTAGTACCTCCTACGAGCAGTACTTC.

The chain couples TRBV29-1 to TRBJ1-2; 7 nucleotides agree with TRBD1. Germline CDR1 SQVTM, CDR2 ANQGSEA. CDR3 length: 14 amino acids. V dropped 7 bases and J dropped 1; count of bases not matched to a gene: 9. DNA for the CDR3: TGCAGCGCCAAAAGGACAGGAGTTAACTATGGCTACACCTTC. Its protein product is CSAKRTGVNYGYTF.

This clonotype was detected only a few times. This rearrangement joins TRBV7-2 to TRBJ2-5; D is unresolved. The CDR3 spans 14 residues. The V gene's germline CDR1 is SGHTA and CDR2 FQGNSA. V was pared by 1 base and J by 7 bases, with 13 bases between. Here the CDR3 reads CASSLVGQLGTQYF. The CDR3 nucleotides read TGTGCCAGCAGCTTAGTTGGTCAGCTTGGGACCCAGTACTTC.

This clonotype was counted between two and nine times. V gene TRBV29-1 combines with J gene TRBJ2-5; TRBD1 matches 8 bases. There are 15 residues in the CDR3. After removal of 1 base from V and 3 bases from J, the junction contained 7 bases not matched to a gene. CDR1 is SQVTM and CDR2 is ANQGSEA in the germline V gene. The CDR3: CSVEGPGGTEETQYF. CDR3 nucleotides: TGCAGCGTTGAAGGACCAGGGGGCACCGAAGAGACCCAGTACTTC.

The V gene is TRBV5-1, the J gene TRBJ2-1, with 9 bases identical to TRBD2. V shed 4 bases, J shed 14 bases, and the junction held 7 bases outside the gene matches. This CDR3 region has 12 residues. The V gene's germline CDR1 is SGHRS and CDR2 YFSETQ. CDR3 in amino acids: CASSPGLAGKFF. The CDR3 DNA reads as TGCGCCAGCAGCCCGGGGCTAGCGGGAAAGTTCTTC.

Written as DNA, the CDR3 is TGTGCCACCACGAGGGAGGAGGGTGGACAGCCCCAGCATTTT. This gives the protein CATTREEGGQPQHF. The chain links TRBV2 to TRBJ1-5; the D is unclear. V lost 10 bases to trimming and J lost 7 bases, with 20 bases between them. The CDR3 covers 14 residues. Per the germline V gene, CDR1 is SNHLY and CDR2 is FYNNEI.

This clonotype was detected a few times. The V gene is TRBV11-2, the J gene TRBJ2-7; the D gene is possibly TRBD1 (6 bases). Germline V CDR1 and CDR2: SGHAT, FQNNGV. The CDR3 is 16 amino acids. Trimming shortened V by 2 bases and J by 9 bases, and 23 bases separated the two germline ends. This CDR3 reads CASSLSFGTGNIGQYF. Written as DNA, the CDR3 is TGTGCCAGCAGCTTAAGCTTTGGTACAGGGAACATCGGGCAGTACTTC. The full variable domain, with the rest looked up from reference TRBV11-2 and TRBJ2-7, is EAGVAQSPRYKIIEKRQSVAFWCNPISGHATLYWYQQILGQGPKLLIQFQNNGVVDDSQLPKDRFSAERLKGVDSTLKIQPAKLEDSAVYLCASSLSFGTGNIGQYFGPGTRLTVT.